This T cell receptor (beta chain) derives from a study of T cell repertoires and HLA-DP antigens. The V end was cut by 0 bases, the J end by 5 bases, with 8 bases between. CDR1 SGHRS and CDR2 YFSETQ come from the germline V gene. This CDR3 region has 13 residues. The protocol was immunoSEQ multiplex PCR, while the TCRdb copy is restricted to in-frame clones and leaves out a portion. The sample has about 89,000 clones; 86% are singletons. A remark on this clone: Antigen unknown.

Material for sequencing was CD4+ T cells from PBMCs. The receptor was derived from a middle-aged man in good health and CMV-seronegative. The rearrangement links TRBV5-1 to TRBJ2-5; perhaps TRBD2 as D (6 bases). The CDR3 loop reads CASSLVSGETQYF. CDR3 DNA sequence: TGCGCCAGCAGCTTGGTGAGCGGGGAGACCCAGTACTTC.